The 17 T cell receptor beta chains below come from one sample, sequenced in a study of cytomegalovirus exposure and HLA in healthy donors (dated by TCRdb to the late 2010s). To prepare the library, the immunoSEQ multiplex PCR assay was applied. In TCRdb, the immuneACCESS table is reduced to in-frame sequences with V and J assigned. These tables do not hold every clone; where another copy was compared, an unresolved V gene accounts for under half, and the others remain unexplained. The sample contains roughly 120,000 clones, roughly 88% of them found a single time. Of the sample, roughly 1.4% is held by the ten largest clones. Sequencing used PBMCs. The receptors shown here come from a woman younger than 45 in good health and CMV-seropositive.

CDR3 in DNA: TGTGCCAGCTCACCAGCGACAGGGAAAGAGACCCAGTACTTC. Its translation: CASSPATGKETQYF. V and J are TRBV18 and TRBJ2-5; 7 bases are a match to TRBD1. The V gene end was trimmed by 2 bases and the J gene end by 3 bases; junction bases not matched to a gene: 3. Germline V gene sequence: CDR1 KGHSH, CDR2 LQKENI. The CDR3 sequence is 14 residues long.

This clone has just a few counts. The V and J genes are TRBV5-1 and TRBJ1-2, with 9 bases fitting TRBD1. Germline values: CDR1 SGHRS, CDR2 YFSETQ. V shed 5 bases and J 8 bases; nucleotides not matched to a gene: 13. The CDR3 consists of 15 residues. CDR3 DNA: TGCGCCAGCAGATTGACCTCGGGACAGGGTCGAGGCTACACCTTC. This encodes CASRLTSGQGRGYTF.

This clone has a single count. The rearrangement uses TRBV5-6 and TRBJ1-1, with 7 bases aligning to TRBD1. The CDR3 length is 18 residues. The germline V gene has CDR1 SGHDT and CDR2 YYEEEE. The V and J ends lost 1 base and 1 base, in that order; junction bases with no gene match: 13. The CDR3 sequence is CASSLLAGGRSKNTEAFF. In DNA, the CDR3 is TGTGCCAGCAGCTTGTTGGCAGGGGGACGTTCAAAGAACACTGAAGCTTTCTTT.

The chain employs TRBV19 and TRBJ2-2; possibly TRBD2 for D (5 bases). The germline V gene encodes CDR1 LNHDA and CDR2 SQIVND (reference sequence). The CDR3 runs to 13 residues. Trimming stripped 4 bases from V and 5 bases from J, with 8 bases between. The DNA for the CDR3 is TGTGCCAGTAGTAGAGCGGAGACCGGGGAGCTGTTTTTT. Its translation: CASSRAETGELFF.

This clone was observed a handful of times. The chain links TRBV5-8 to TRBJ2-1; 10 bases agree with TRBD1. The CDR3 runs 15 residues. Looked up from germline, CDR1 is SGHTS and CDR2 is YDEGEE. The V and J ends lost 0 bases and 6 bases, in that order; junction bases with no gene match: 3. Written as DNA, the CDR3 is TGTGCCAGCAGCTTGGGCGGACAGGGGGTCAATGAGCAGTTCTTC. It specifies CASSLGGQGVNEQFF.

This clone occurred once. The chain employs TRBV28 and TRBJ2-7, with TRBD1 matching 9 bases. The length of the CDR3 is 16 residues. V was clipped by 9 bases and J by 1 base; unmatched bases: 13. CDR1 is MDHEN, CDR2 SYDVKM, per germline. DNA of the CDR3: TGTGCCAGTAGACTAAACCCCGGGACAGGGTCCTACGAGCAGTACTTC. Encoded protein: CASRLNPGTGSYEQYF.

The gene calls are TRBV5-1 and TRBJ2-5; TRBD1 matches at 7 bases. The junction had 4 bases not matched to a gene; V was cut back by 1 base and J by 4 bases. Germline values: CDR1 SGHRS, CDR2 YFSETQ. This CDR3 is built from 14 residues. The CDR3 sequence is CASSLWTGVETQYF. DNA for the CDR3: TGCGCCAGCAGCTTGTGGACAGGAGTAGAGACCCAGTACTTC.

The J gene is TRBJ1-2, the V gene TRBV5-1; D perhaps matches TRBD1 (5 bases). This CDR3 is 17 amino acids long. Between the trimmed V and J ends, which lost 0 bases and 4 bases, there was a span of 19 bases. Germline loops: CDR1 SGHRS, CDR2 YFSETQ. Here the CDR3 reads CASSLGRQNSEAYGYTF. CDR3 in DNA: TGCGCCAGCAGCTTGGGTAGACAGAACTCTGAGGCCTATGGCTACACCTTC.

V and J are TRBV27 and TRBJ2-3; possibly TRBD2 for D (6 bases). This CDR3 region has 13 residues. Germline CDR1 is MNHEY and CDR2 is SMNVEV (reference sequence). V was shortened by 3 bases and J by 6 bases, with 10 bases between the two germline ends. The CDR3 region has the DNA TGTGCCAGCAGTTTGGCCGGGACTGATACGCAGTATTTT. This translates into CASSLAGTDTQYF.

The V call is TRBV7-2, the J call TRBJ2-7; TRBD2 matches at 11 bases. Germline V CDR1 and CDR2: SGHTA, FQGNSA. With V trimmed by 7 bases and J by 0 bases, 14 bases remained unmatched. There are 18 residues in the CDR3. DNA for the CDR3: TGTGCCAGCACCAGGCCTAGCGGGGGGCAAGGGAACTCCTACGAGCAGTACTTC. It yields the protein CASTRPSGGQGNSYEQYF.

This clone was found once. The V gene is TRBV11-3, the J gene TRBJ1-6; the match to TRBD1 covers 8 bases. The junction had 11 bases not matched to a gene; V was cut back by 4 bases and J by 3 bases. The CDR3 extends over 18 amino acids. CDR1 SGHNT and CDR2 YENEEA come from the germline V gene. CDR3 sequence: CASSSGTGRPLYNSPLHF. The CDR3, as DNA: TGTGCCAGCAGCTCCGGGACAGGAAGGCCCCTCTATAATTCACCCCTCCACTTT.

The chain has TRBV28 and TRBJ1-1, with no clear D. Germline V gives CDR1 MDHEN, CDR2 SYDVKM. The CDR3 loop spans 21 amino acids. V was shortened by 1 base and J by 0 bases, with 27 bases between the two germline ends. The CDR3 is CASSLSPLTRSRRVLNTEAFF. The CDR3, as DNA: TGTGCCAGCAGTTTATCACCACTAACGCGGAGCAGGCGGGTGTTGAACACTGAAGCTTTCTTT.

CDR3 coding DNA: TGTGCCTGGAGTGTACGCGGGGGGGATTGGCGTCGTGGCTACACCTTC. As protein: CAWSVRGGDWRRGYTF. This rearrangement joins TRBV30 to TRBJ1-2; tentative D call: TRBD1 (5 bases). Trimming removed 0 bases at V and 7 bases at J, with 21 bases between. CDR3 length: 16 amino acids. The germline CDR1 and CDR2 sequences are GTSNPN and SVGIG (reference sequence).

The chain has TRBV18 and TRBJ2-3; D unclear. Trimming took off 3 bases at V and 9 bases at J, with 19 bases between the two ends. Germline-derived CDR1 and CDR2 are KGHSH and LQKENI. This CDR3 spans 15 amino acids. The CDR3 loop is CASSPSGSPVGTQYF. The CDR3 region has the DNA TGTGCCAGCTCACCTTCGGGTTCCCCCGTCGGGACGCAGTATTTT. Based on the CDR3 plus reference TRBV18 and TRBJ2-3, the full variable domain is NAGVMQNPRHLVRRRGQEARLRCSPMKGHSHVYWYRQLPEEGLKFMVYLQKENIIDESGMPKERFSAEFPKEGPSILRIQQVVRGDSAAYFCASSPSGSPVGTQYFGPGTRLTVL.

This clone was seen only once. The rearrangement links TRBV30 to TRBJ2-1; 8 nucleotides align to TRBD2. The germline CDR1 and CDR2 sequences are GTSNPN and SVGIG (reference sequence). V was clipped by 7 bases and J by 13 bases; unmatched bases: 12. The CDR3 spans 12 residues. The CDR3 DNA reads as TGTGCCTACACCGGGGGGGCTTCTGCACAGTTCTTC. Its protein is CAYTGGASAQFF.

The gene calls are TRBV19 and TRBJ1-6; 7 positions agree with TRBD1. The CDR3 is 16 residues long. The V gene end was trimmed by 5 bases and the J gene end by 5 bases; junction bases not matched to a gene: 9. Germline CDR1 LNHDA, CDR2 SQIVND (reference sequence). The CDR3 region has the DNA TGTGCCAGTAGTTCCAGAAGGACAGGAGATAATTCACCCCTCCACTTT. Its protein is CASSSRRTGDNSPLHF.

V usage is TRBV29-1 and J usage is TRBJ2-1, with 8 bases identical to TRBD1. V lost 3 bases, J lost 12 bases, and 7 bases stayed unmatched. The germline V gene has CDR1 SQVTM and CDR2 ANQGSEA. The CDR3 has 12 residues. The CDR3 protein is CSVETGALGQFF. The CDR3, as DNA: TGCAGCGTTGAGACAGGGGCCCTCGGGCAGTTCTTC.